A single sample is the source of the 27 T cell receptor beta chains below, sequenced in a study of identical twins. TCRdb re-derived calls from the 5' RACE reads in MiXCR, one entry per CDR3 protein. The table lists just over 500,000 distinct CDR3 sequences, 22% of them singletons, with under 0.95% in the top ten. A further study also used this sample, focusing on T cells expressing NK-cell markers.

Source material: CD4+ T cells sorted from blood. The receptor set was obtained from a young woman in good health.

The J gene is TRBJ1-1, the V gene TRBV24-1; D ambiguous. Germline V gene lookup returns CDR1 KGHDR and CDR2 SFDVKD. This CDR3 has 13 residues. With 7 bases removed from V and 11 bases from J, the gap between germline ends came to 19 bases. DNA for the CDR3: TGTGCCACCAGGGATGCAGCCGGGAGGGAGGCTTTCTTT. Amino acids: CATRDAAGREAFF.

This clonotype has a handful of counts. This chain joins TRBV5-1 and TRBJ2-1, with 12 bases lining up with TRBD2. There are 18 residues in the CDR3. Per germline, CDR1 SGHRS and CDR2 YFSETQ. The trim removed 2 bases at V and 8 bases at J, leaving 14 bases unmatched. CDR3 sequence (DNA): TGCGCCAGCAGCTTCTCTAGCGGGGGGGCCACGTCCTTCGATGAGCAGTTCTTC. The encoded protein is CASSFSSGGATSFDEQFF.

This clonotype was seen more than once but under ten times. The chain joins TRBV7-8 to TRBJ2-1, with TRBD2 identical over 8 bases. Trimming took 1 base from V and 7 from J; bases not matched to a gene: 12. Germline CDR1 SGHVS, CDR2 FQNEAQ. CDR3 length: 17 residues. CDR3 protein: CASSLVSGGEGRNEQFF. CDR3 sequence (DNA): TGTGCCAGCAGCTTAGTCTCCGGGGGGGAGGGGAGGAATGAGCAGTTCTTC.

This clonotype was observed a single time. This chain links TRBV12-3 or TRBV12-4 with TRBJ1-2; D is perhaps TRBD1 (5 bases). Between the trimmed V and J ends, which lost 7 bases and 8 bases, there was a span of 20 bases. The CDR3 has 14 amino acids. The CDR3 bases are TGTGCCAGCAAAGAAAGGGGTTTGGGAAGGGGCTACACCTTC. Amino acids: CASKERGLGRGYTF.

The chain couples TRBV5-8 to TRBJ1-5; D may be TRBD1 (5 bases). There are 17 residues in the CDR3. CDR1 and CDR2 from the germline V gene are SGHTS and YDEGEE. Trimming pared 3 bases from V and 4 bases from J, leaving 20 bases between. CDR3 loop: CASSSPRKGTLNQPQHF. The DNA for the CDR3 is TGTGCCAGCAGCTCTCCCCGTAAAGGGACTCTTAATCAGCCCCAGCATTTT. The whole variable domain, filled in from reference TRBV5-8 and TRBJ1-5, reads EAGVTQSPTHLIKTRGQQATLRCSPISGHTSVYWYQQALGLGLQFLLWYDEGEERNRGNFPPRFSGRQFPNYSSELNVNALELEDSALYLCASSSPRKGTLNQPQHFGDGTRLSIL.

The V gene is TRBV11-2, the J gene TRBJ2-1, with 9 nucleotides matching TRBD2. The germline V gene has CDR1 SGHAT and CDR2 FQNNGV. Losses at the gene ends were 4 bases for V and 3 bases for J; bases not matched to a gene: 10. This CDR3 is built from 17 residues. CDR3 residues: CASSYPIGRGGYNEQFF. The CDR3 DNA follows: TGTGCCAGCAGCTACCCCATTGGGCGGGGGGGCTACAATGAGCAGTTCTTC.

This clonotype was seen a handful of times. The chain is built from TRBV7-2 and TRBJ2-7; 7 nucleotides match TRBD2. The ends lost 5 bases at V and 7 bases at J; junction bases unmatched: 11. The length of the CDR3 is 14 residues. Germline loops: CDR1 SGHTA, CDR2 FQGNSA. The CDR3 nucleotides are TGTGCCAGCAGCCCTTGGCGGGAGAGTCGAGAGCAGTACTTC. It translates to CASSPWRESREQYF. Full variable domain (missing parts from reference TRBV7-2 and TRBJ2-7): GAGVSQSPSNKVTEKGKDVELRCDPISGHTALYWYRQSLGQGLEFLIYFQGNSAPDKSGLPSDRFSAERTGGSVSTLTIQRTQQEDSAVYLCASSPWRESREQYFGPGTRLTVT.

This clonotype has just a few counts. This chain links TRBV7-2 with TRBJ2-3, with 8 bases aligning to TRBD2. Germline trimming cut 6 bases from V and 1 base from J; bases unmatched to any gene: 6. This CDR3 has 15 amino acids. CDR1 and CDR2 (germline): SGHTA, FQGNSA. CDR3 region: CASSARGAGTDTQYF. The DNA for the CDR3 is TGTGCCAGCAGTGCGCGGGGGGCCGGCACAGATACGCAGTATTTT.

This chain links TRBV18 with TRBJ1-1, with a possible D match to TRBD1 (6 bases). The CDR3 consists of 15 residues. Trimming stripped 1 base from V and 3 bases from J, with 12 bases between. Germline V lookup: CDR1 KGHSH, CDR2 LQKENI. The CDR3 sequence is CASSPQGVGDTEAFF. CDR3 coding DNA: TGTGCCAGCTCACCACAGGGGGTAGGGGACACTGAAGCTTTCTTT.

This clonotype was seen only a few times. The chain uses TRBV20-1 and TRBJ2-3; 12 bases agree with TRBD2. The CDR3 runs to 15 residues. V lost 5 bases and J lost 7; bases outside the gene matches: 10. Germline-derived CDR1 and CDR2 are DFQATT and SNEGSKA (reference sequence). CDR3 bases: TGCAGTGCTCAGCTAGCGGGGGGGCTGAGAAATACGCAGTATTTT. This codes for CSAQLAGGLRNTQYF.

The chain couples TRBV15 to TRBJ2-1; TRBD2 matches 7 bases. Germline CDR1 reads LNHNV; CDR2 reads YYDKDF (reference sequence). The CDR3 runs 16 residues. V was clipped by 0 bases and J by 3 bases; unmatched bases: 5. In DNA, the CDR3 is TGTGCCACCAGCAGAGATTCCGAGCGGGGCTACAATGAGCAGTTCTTC. Translating gives CATSRDSERGYNEQFF.

The chain recombines TRBV25-1 with TRBJ2-5; TRBD1 matches at 7 bases. Per the germline V gene, CDR1 is MGHDK and CDR2 is SYGVNS. The CDR3 has 16 residues. Trimming took 2 bases from V and 5 from J; bases not matched to a gene: 11. The CDR3, as DNA: TGTGCCAGCAGTGAACCCTATTCGACAGGGCGGGAGACCCAGTACTTC. Amino acid sequence: CASSEPYSTGRETQYF.

This clonotype came up many times. V usage is TRBV3-1 and J usage is TRBJ2-5; unclear D gene. This CDR3 has 11 residues. CDR1 and CDR2 (germline): LGHDT, YNNKEL (reference sequence). With 0 bases removed from V and 7 bases from J, the gap between germline ends came to 3 bases. In DNA form, the CDR3 reads TGTGCCAGCAGCCAAGACCCGACCCAGTACTTC. The encoded protein is CASSQDPTQYF.

The chain carries TRBV7-2 and TRBJ2-2; D not resolved. CDR3 length: 15 amino acids. The V gene's germline CDR1 is SGHTA and CDR2 FQGNSA. The V and J ends lost 0 bases and 1 base respectively, with 6 bases between them. The CDR3 region is CASSLAYWNTGELFF. The CDR3 DNA reads as TGTGCCAGCAGCTTAGCGTACTGGAACACCGGGGAGCTGTTTTTT.

This clonotype was seen many times. The rearrangement links TRBV5-1 to TRBJ2-2; D ambiguous. Trimming took off 6 bases at V and 0 bases at J, with 15 bases between the two ends. This CDR3 comprises 16 residues. Per germline, CDR1 SGHRS and CDR2 YFSETQ. CDR3 region: CASTQANRPNTGELFF. CDR3 nucleotides: TGCGCCAGCACCCAGGCCAACCGCCCGAACACCGGGGAGCTGTTTTTT.

This clonotype turned up a few times. V and J are TRBV20-1 and TRBJ2-1; D unclear. Trimming stripped 3 bases from V and 2 bases from J, with 11 bases between. The CDR3 runs 14 residues. Germline CDR1 and CDR2: DFQATT and SNEGSKA (reference sequence). The CDR3 DNA is TGCAGTGCTAGCCACCCGGAGACCTACAATGAGCAGTTCTTC. It specifies CSASHPETYNEQFF.

This chain joins TRBV10-3 and TRBJ2-3; no clear D. Trimming left V 4 bases short and J 3 bases short, with 11 bases between. CDR1 is ENHRY and CDR2 is SYGVKD in the germline V gene. The CDR3 covers 14 residues. The CDR3 DNA reads as TGTGCCATCAGTGTCGTCCCCGGGACAGATACGCAGTATTTT. This gives the protein CAISVVPGTDTQYF.

J is TRBJ2-1 and V is TRBV20-1; D is uncertain. Germline CDR1 is DFQATT and CDR2 is SNEGSKA (reference sequence). Trimming pared 4 bases from V and 4 bases from J, leaving 11 bases between. The CDR3 totals 13 residues. This CDR3 reads CSATPMGYNEQFF. CDR3 in DNA: TGCAGTGCTACCCCTATGGGGTACAATGAGCAGTTCTTC.

This clonotype was seen a few times. J is TRBJ1-1 and V is TRBV7-2, with D perhaps matching TRBD1 (5 bases). V dropped 6 bases and J dropped 0 bases, with 11 bases sitting between them. The length of the CDR3 is 14 residues. Germline V gene sequence: CDR1 SGHTA, CDR2 FQGNSA. Here the CDR3 reads CASSLTVMNTEAFF. The CDR3 DNA sequence: TGTGCCAGCAGTTTGACAGTCATGAACACTGAAGCTTTCTTT.

This clonotype was counted between two and nine times. The rearrangement joins TRBV5-6 to TRBJ2-1; TRBD1 matches 8 bases. The germline gives CDR1 SGHDT, CDR2 YYEEEE. The CDR3 length is 15 residues. V lost 4 bases and J lost 8; bases outside the gene matches: 11. The CDR3 DNA reads TGTGCCAGCAGCGCGAGGGACAGGAATATTGATGAGCAGTTCTTC. Protein: CASSARDRNIDEQFF.

The chain is built from TRBV7-9 and TRBJ2-2; D not resolved. Germline V gene lookup returns CDR1 SEHNR and CDR2 FQNEAQ (reference sequence). V dropped 4 bases and J dropped 4 bases, with 10 bases sitting between them. The length of the CDR3 is 14 residues. CDR3: CASSWSGVTGELFF. The DNA for the CDR3 is TGTGCCAGCAGCTGGAGTGGGGTCACCGGGGAGCTGTTTTTT.

This clonotype has only a few counts. The rearrangement joins TRBV2 to TRBJ2-3; the D call may be TRBD1 or TRBD2 (5 bases each). Germline values: CDR1 SNHLY, CDR2 FYNNEI. This CDR3 comprises 12 residues. Trimming removed 6 bases at V and 8 bases at J, with 12 bases between. The DNA of the CDR3 is TGTGCCAGCAGGGGAGATGGGGGTACGCAGTATTTT. Translated: CASRGDGGTQYF.

In its sample, this clonotype was seen a few times. CDR3 nucleotides: TGCGCCAGCAGCTTGGATTCGGGCGTCAACGTCCTGACTTTC. This gives the protein CASSLDSGVNVLTF. The genes are TRBV5-1 and TRBJ2-6; D remains unclear. Trimming took off 0 bases at V and 9 bases at J, with 10 bases between the two ends. The CDR3 length is 14 residues. Germline V lookup: CDR1 SGHRS, CDR2 YFSETQ.

J is TRBJ2-3 and V is TRBV6-6; no firm D call. Germline V gene data show CDR1 as MNHNY and CDR2 as SVGAGI (reference sequence). The CDR3 has 13 residues. V was pared by 5 bases and J by 6 bases, with 12 bases between. The CDR3: CASSTLRSDTQYF. The CDR3 DNA sequence: TGTGCCAGCAGTACCCTAAGGAGCGATACGCAGTATTTT.

This clonotype has only a few counts. The rearrangement links TRBV5-1 to TRBJ1-1; tentative D call: TRBD1 (5 bases). Germline assignment: CDR1 SGHRS and CDR2 YFSETQ. This CDR3 has 15 residues. Trimming shortened V by 0 bases and J by 1 base, and 10 bases separated the two germline ends. The CDR3, as DNA: TGCGCCAGCAGCTTGGTAGGGAGGGGGAACACTGAAGCTTTCTTT. This translates into CASSLVGRGNTEAFF.

This chain joins TRBV12-3 or TRBV12-4 and TRBJ1-5, with D possibly being TRBD1 (5 bases). CDR3 length: 15 residues. With 6 bases removed from V and 3 bases from J, the gap between germline ends came to 15 bases. This chain's CDR3 is CASRPRGGDNQPQHF. CDR3 in DNA: TGTGCCAGCAGACCTAGGGGAGGGGACAATCAGCCCCAGCATTTT.

This clonotype was seen a handful of times. The chain has TRBV5-1 and TRBJ2-4; D might be TRBD1 (6 bases). V lost 0 bases and J 8 bases, leaving 12 bases between the germline ends. Germline V gene sequence: CDR1 SGHRS, CDR2 YFSETQ. This CDR3 spans 14 amino acids. DNA for the CDR3: TGCGCCAGCAGCTTGGAAACAGAGGGGGACATTCAGTACTTC. Translation gives CASSLETEGDIQYF. Supplemented by reference TRBV5-1 and TRBJ2-4, the full variable domain reads KAGVTQTPRYLIKTRGQQVTLSCSPISGHRSVSWYQQTPGQGLQFLFEYFSETQRNKGNFPGRFSGRQFSNSRSEMNVSTLELGDSALYLCASSLETEGDIQYFGAGTRLSVL.